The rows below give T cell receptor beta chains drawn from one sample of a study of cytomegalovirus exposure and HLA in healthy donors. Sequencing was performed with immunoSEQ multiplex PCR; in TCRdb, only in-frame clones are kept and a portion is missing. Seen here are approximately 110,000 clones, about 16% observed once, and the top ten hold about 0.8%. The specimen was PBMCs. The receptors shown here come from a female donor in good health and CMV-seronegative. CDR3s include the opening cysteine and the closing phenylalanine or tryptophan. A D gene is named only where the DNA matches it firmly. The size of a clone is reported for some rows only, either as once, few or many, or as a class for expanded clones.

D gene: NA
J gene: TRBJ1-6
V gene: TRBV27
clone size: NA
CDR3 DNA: TGTGCCAGCAGTTCCACTAGCAGGGTGAAAGATTCACCCCTCCACTTT
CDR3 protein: CASSSTSRVKDSPLHF

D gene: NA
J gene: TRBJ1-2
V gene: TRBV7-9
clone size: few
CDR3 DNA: TGTGCCAGCAGCTTGGGTCAGACAATAATAGATGGCTACACCTTC
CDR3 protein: CASSLGQTIIDGYTF

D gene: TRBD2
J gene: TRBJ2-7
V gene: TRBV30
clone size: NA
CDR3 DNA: TGTGCCTGGAGTGTAAGTCTAGCGGGAGAAGTCGAGCAGTACTTC
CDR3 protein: CAWSVSLAGEVEQYF

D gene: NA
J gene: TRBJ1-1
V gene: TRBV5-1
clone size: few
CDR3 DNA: TGCGCCAGCAGCTCGGCGGTGAACACTGAAGCTTTCTTT
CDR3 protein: CASSSAVNTEAFF

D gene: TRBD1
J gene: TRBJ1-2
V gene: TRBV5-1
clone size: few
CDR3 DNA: TGCGCCAGCCAACCGGGACAGGGGAGGGACTATGGCTACACCTTC
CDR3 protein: CASQPGQGRDYGYTF

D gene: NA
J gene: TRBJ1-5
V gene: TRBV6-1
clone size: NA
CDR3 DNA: TGTGCCAGCAGTGGACGGGGTCGGTTCAGTTATAGCAATCAGCCCCAGCATTTT
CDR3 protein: CASSGRGRFSYSNQPQHF

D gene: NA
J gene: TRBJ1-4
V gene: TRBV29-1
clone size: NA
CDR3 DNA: TGCAGCGCCCGGTCAACAGGGAATAATGAAAAACTGTTTTTT
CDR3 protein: CSARSTGNNEKLFF

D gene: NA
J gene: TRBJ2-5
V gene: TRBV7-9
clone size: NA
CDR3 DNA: TGTGCCAGCAGCTCTCCAGGGTTCGTCGAGACCCAGTACTTC
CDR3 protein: CASSSPGFVETQYF

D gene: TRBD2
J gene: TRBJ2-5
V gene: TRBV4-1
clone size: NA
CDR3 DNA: TGCGCCAGCAGACCCGGGACTAGCGTAAGACTCCGAGAGACCCAGTACTTC
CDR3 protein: CASRPGTSVRLRETQYF

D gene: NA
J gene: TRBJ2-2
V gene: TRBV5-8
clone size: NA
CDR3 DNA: TGTGCCAGGGGTCTCGGTGGGAGTTTTACCGGGGAGCTGTTTTTT
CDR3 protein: CARGLGGSFTGELFF

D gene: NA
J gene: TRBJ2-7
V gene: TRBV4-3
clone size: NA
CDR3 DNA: TGCGCCAGCAGCCGAGAAACGGGGACTTCTGGACGATCCTACGAGCAGTACTTC
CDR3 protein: CASSRETGTSGRSYEQYF

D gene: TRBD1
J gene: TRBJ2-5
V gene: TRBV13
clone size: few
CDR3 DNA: TGTGCCAGCAGCATCAACAGGGGTGAGACCCAGTACTTC
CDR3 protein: CASSINRGETQYF

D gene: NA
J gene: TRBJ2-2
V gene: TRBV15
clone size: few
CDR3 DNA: TGTGCCACCAGCCCTAAAAACACCGGGGAGCTGTTTTTT
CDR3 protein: CATSPKNTGELFF

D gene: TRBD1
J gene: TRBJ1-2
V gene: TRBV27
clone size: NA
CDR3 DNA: TGTGCCAGCAGTTTCGGGACAGGGGGAGGCTACACCTTC
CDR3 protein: CASSFGTGGGYTF

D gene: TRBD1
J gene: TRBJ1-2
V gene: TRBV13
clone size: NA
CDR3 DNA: TGTGCCAGCAGCTCGCGTTTAGGGACAGGGGGAGATGGCTACACCTTC
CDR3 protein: CASSSRLGTGGDGYTF

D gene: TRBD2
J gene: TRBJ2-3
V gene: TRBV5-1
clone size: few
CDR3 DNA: TGCGCCAGCAGCATGAGACTAGCGGATATCACGGATACGCAGTATTTT
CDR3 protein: CASSMRLADITDTQYF

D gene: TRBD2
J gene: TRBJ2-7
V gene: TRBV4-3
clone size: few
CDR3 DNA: TGCGCCAGCAGCCAAGTTCTAGCGGGGGCCTACGAGCAGTACTTC
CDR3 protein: CASSQVLAGAYEQYF

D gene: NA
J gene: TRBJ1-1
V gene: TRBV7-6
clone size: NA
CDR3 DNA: TGTGCCAGCATCAATTGGGAGAGACTTGAAGCTTTCTTT
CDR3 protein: CASINWERLEAFF

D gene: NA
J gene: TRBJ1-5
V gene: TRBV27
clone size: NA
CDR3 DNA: TGTGCCAGCAGTTTAGGGGCGGATCAGCCCCAGCATTTT
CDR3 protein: CASSLGADQPQHF

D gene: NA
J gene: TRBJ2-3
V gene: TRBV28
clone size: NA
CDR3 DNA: TGTGCCAGCACTCGGGAACCAGCCACAGATACGCAGTATTTT
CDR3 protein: CASTREPATDTQYF

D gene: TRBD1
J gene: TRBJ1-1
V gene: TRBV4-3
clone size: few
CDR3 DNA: TGCGCCAGCAGCCGGGCAGGGGGACGGAACACTGAAGCTTTCTTT
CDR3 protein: CASSRAGGRNTEAFF

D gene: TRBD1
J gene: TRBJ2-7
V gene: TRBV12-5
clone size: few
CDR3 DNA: TGTGCTAGTAGCATGGGACAGGGACCGTGGGAGCAGTACTTC
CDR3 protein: CASSMGQGPWEQYF